What follows are 16 T cell receptor beta chains derived from one specimen sequenced in a study of blood T cell repertoires in COVID-19. TCRdb's table, derived via immunoSEQ multiplex PCR, lists solely in-frame clones and lacks some. In the table there are fewer than 250,000 clones, more than 75% of which are singletons. Input material: PBMCs or T cells enriched from blood (not recorded which). These receptors originate from a woman between 40 and 50 years old with acute COVID-19.

This chain uses TRBV28 with TRBJ1-5, with D possibly matching TRBD1 (5 bases). Germline-derived CDR1 and CDR2 are MDHEN and SYDVKM. Trimming took 8 bases from V and 4 from J, leaving 18 bases between them. There are 15 residues in the CDR3. CDR3 DNA sequence: TGTGCCAGCCACTCGGGTCTGGGGGGAAATCAGCCCCAGCATTTT. This encodes CASHSGLGGNQPQHF.

This clone was observed a few times. The chain has TRBV5-1 and TRBJ1-2; D gene uncertain. The length of the CDR3 is 15 residues. Germline V gives CDR1 SGHRS, CDR2 YFSETQ. V was trimmed by 3 bases and J by 4 bases, leaving 16 bases between them. The CDR3, as DNA: TGCGCCAGCAGCTGGTCGCCAGATGTATTCTATGGCTACACCTTC. As protein: CASSWSPDVFYGYTF.

The rearrangement uses TRBV19 and TRBJ2-6; the match to TRBD1 covers 9 bases. Germline lookup yields CDR1 LNHDA and CDR2 SQIVND (reference sequence). After removal of 1 base from V and 2 bases from J, the junction contained 0 bases not matched to a gene. This CDR3 has 16 residues. The CDR3 sequence: CASSIGQGAGANVLTF. The CDR3, as DNA: TGTGCCAGTAGTATAGGACAGGGGGCTGGGGCCAACGTCCTGACTTTC.

CDR3 nucleotide sequence: TGTGCCAGCAGTTTAAGCAGGGGGCGACTATATGAAAAACTGTTTTTT. The encoded protein is CASSLSRGRLYEKLFF. The chain couples TRBV28 to TRBJ1-4; 8 bases match TRBD1. In germline, CDR1 is MDHEN, CDR2 SYDVKM. V dropped 2 bases and J dropped 6; count of bases not matched to a gene: 8. The CDR3 consists of 16 residues.

The rearrangement links TRBV29-1 to TRBJ1-2; D remains ambiguous. Per the germline V gene, CDR1 is SQVTM and CDR2 is ANQGSEA. The CDR3 is made up of 14 amino acids. Trimming shortened V by 5 bases and J by 2 bases, and 15 bases separated the two germline ends. CDR3 nucleotide sequence: TGCAGCGTTCGAGATTTGGTGTTAAACTATGGCTACACCTTC. Its translation is CSVRDLVLNYGYTF.

This rearrangement joins TRBV28 to TRBJ1-2; D might be TRBD1 (6 bases). Germline V gene data show CDR1 as MDHEN and CDR2 as SYDVKM. The CDR3 is made up of 13 amino acids. V dropped 3 bases and J dropped 4 bases, with 9 bases sitting between them. CDR3 residues: CASSFQGPYGYTF. The DNA of the CDR3 is TGTGCCAGCAGTTTTCAGGGGCCCTATGGCTACACCTTC.

This chain links TRBV6-5 with TRBJ2-1, with D maybe TRBD2 (6 bases). Germline CDR1 and CDR2: MNHEY and SVGAGI. CDR3 length equals 12 residues. The germline V and J ends were trimmed by 4 bases and 13 bases, with 14 bases remaining between them. The CDR3 coding sequence is TGTGCCAGCAGTTTCTCCGGGACTCTCCAGTTCTTC. Translated, it gives CASSFSGTLQFF.

In this sample, this clone turned up a few times. The CDR3 here is CASSLIRTGGVYQKLFF. The CDR3 DNA reads as TGTGCCAGCAGTTTAATTAGGACAGGGGGCGTCTATCAAAAACTGTTTTTT. The rearrangement joins TRBV27 to TRBJ1-4; 11 positions agree with TRBD1. The germline gives CDR1 MNHEY, CDR2 SMNVEV (reference sequence). The CDR3 contains 17 residues. The junction had 11 bases not matched to a gene; V was cut back by 2 bases and J by 9 bases.

This clone was seen just once. The gene calls are TRBV19 and TRBJ2-6; D may be TRBD1 (5 bases). Trimming cost V 6 bases and J 4 bases, with 13 bases left between them. The CDR3 runs to 15 residues. Germline lookup yields CDR1 LNHDA and CDR2 SQIVND (reference sequence). CDR3 DNA sequence: TGTGCCAGTAGCGCCAGGGCTACAGGGGCCAACGTCCTGACTTTC. Translation gives CASSARATGANVLTF.

The V and J genes are TRBV5-6 and TRBJ2-4; 7 positions agree with TRBD2. CDR1 SGHDT and CDR2 YYEEEE come from the germline V gene. The CDR3 totals 15 residues. V trimming: 4 bases; J trimming: 5 bases; junction bases outside the gene matches: 9. In nucleotides, the CDR3 is TGTGCCAGCAGCCCCCTGGGGGGGGAGGAAAACATTCAGTACTTC. Encoded protein: CASSPLGGEENIQYF.

The chain carries TRBV28 and TRBJ1-2; TRBD1 might be the D (5 bases). Germline-derived CDR1 and CDR2 are MDHEN and SYDVKM. The CDR3 has 14 residues. V was pared by 4 bases and J by 4 bases, with 13 bases between. The CDR3 loop is CASSSGFRGYGYTF. CDR3 bases: TGTGCCAGCAGTTCAGGGTTTCGTGGCTATGGCTACACCTTC.

The chain uses TRBV19 and TRBJ2-7, with 9 bases matching TRBD1. Trimming cost V 3 bases and J 4 bases; bases outside gene matches: 10. CDR3 length: 16 amino acids. Germline CDR1 is LNHDA and CDR2 is SQIVND (reference sequence). In nucleotides, the CDR3 is TGTGCCAGTAGTATCAAAAAACGGACAGGGGTTTACGAGCAGTACTTC. It is translated as CASSIKKRTGVYEQYF.

This clone turned up a few times. Other DNA sequences in this sample translate to the same CDR3. This sequence joins TRBV28 and TRBJ1-1, with D maybe TRBD1 (5 bases). The germline V gene has CDR1 MDHEN and CDR2 SYDVKM. This CDR3 comprises 15 residues. Trimming removed 1 base at V and 5 bases at J, with 14 bases between. CDR3 coding DNA: TGTGCCAGCAGTTTATATGCCGGGGGGGGTACTGAAGCTTTCTTT. Its translation: CASSLYAGGGTEAFF. The variable domain in full, completed from reference TRBV28 and TRBJ1-1, reads DVKVTQSSRYLVKRTGEKVFLECVQDMDHENMFWYRQDPGLGLRLIYFSYDVKMKEKGDIPEGYSVSREKKERFSLILESASTNQTSMYLCASSLYAGGGTEAFFGQGTRLTVV.

The V call is TRBV28, the J call TRBJ2-1, with TRBD2 as a possible D gene (6 bases). The CDR3 is made up of 14 amino acids. Germline V CDR1 and CDR2: MDHEN, SYDVKM. V was trimmed by 8 bases and J by 0 bases, leaving 11 bases between them. CDR3 protein: CASGSGPSYNEQFF. Written as DNA, the CDR3 is TGTGCCAGCGGAAGCGGGCCCTCCTACAATGAGCAGTTCTTC.

This clone occurred a few times. This chain links TRBV5-1 with TRBJ2-5; 9 bases line up with TRBD2. The germline V gene encodes CDR1 SGHRS and CDR2 YFSETQ. The CDR3 sequence is 16 residues long. The trim removed 3 bases at V and 1 base at J, leaving 7 bases unmatched. The CDR3 loop reads CASSSSLREGQETQYF. The CDR3 nucleotides are TGCGCCAGCAGCTCTTCTTTGCGGGAGGGCCAAGAGACCCAGTACTTC.

The rearrangement joins TRBV28 to TRBJ2-2; TRBD1 aligns across 10 bases. The ends lost 6 bases at V and 3 bases at J; junction bases unmatched: 4. The germline gives CDR1 MDHEN, CDR2 SYDVKM. The length of the CDR3 is 15 residues. The CDR3 nucleotides read TGTGCCAGCAGCTTGGACAGGGGGTACACCGGGGAGCTGTTTTTT. It translates to CASSLDRGYTGELFF.